The source of this T cell receptor (beta chain) is a study of cytomegalovirus exposure and HLA in healthy donors. Trimming took 3 bases from V and 0 from J; bases not matched to a gene: 19. Germline values: CDR1 SGHRS, CDR2 YFSETQ. This CDR3 is built from 21 residues. Study findings and constraints: As a later analysis showed, several of the most significant clusters appeared to be linked to common viral pathogens.

A word on this clone: What it binds is not known.

PCR involved 60 Vbeta and 13 Jbeta primers. Measured with immunoSEQ multiplex PCR; TCRdb has only the in-frame clones, and not every one. The table has 120,000 to 150,000 clones, more than 75% seen once; the top ten hold approximately 3.2%. Material: PBMCs. This clonotype originated in a man aged 18 to 29 in good health and CMV-seropositive. The chain has TRBV5-1 and TRBJ2-1; 9 nucleotides agree with TRBD1. The DNA for the CDR3 is TGCGCCAGCAGCTCGGGACAGGGAGCGCTACATAACCTGAGCTCCTACAATGAGCAGTTCTTC. This sequence encodes CASSSGQGALHNLSSYNEQFF. The whole variable domain, remainder taken from reference TRBV5-1 and TRBJ2-1, is KAGVTQTPRYLIKTRGQQVTLSCSPISGHRSVSWYQQTPGQGLQFLFEYFSETQRNKGNFPGRFSGRQFSNSRSEMNVSTLELGDSALYLCASSSGQGALHNLSSYNEQFFGPGTRLTVL.